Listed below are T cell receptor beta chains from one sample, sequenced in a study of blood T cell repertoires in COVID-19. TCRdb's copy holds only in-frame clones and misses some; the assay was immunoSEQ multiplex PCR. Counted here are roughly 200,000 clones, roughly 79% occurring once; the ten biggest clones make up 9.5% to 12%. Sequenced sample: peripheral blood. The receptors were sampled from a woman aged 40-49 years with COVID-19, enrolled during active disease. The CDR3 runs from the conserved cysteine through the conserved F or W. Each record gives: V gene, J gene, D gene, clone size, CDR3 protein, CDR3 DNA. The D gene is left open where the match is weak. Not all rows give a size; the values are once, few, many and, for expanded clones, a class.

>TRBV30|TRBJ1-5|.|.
CAWDKNNQPQHF
TGTGCCTGGGACAAAAACAATCAGCCCCAGCATTTT
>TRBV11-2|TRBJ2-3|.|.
CASSLVGVEMDTQYF
TGTGCCAGCAGCTTAGTAGGGGTGGAGATGGATACGCAGTATTTT
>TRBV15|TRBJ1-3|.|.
CATRRNIGNTIYF
TGTGCCACCCGGCGGAATATTGGAAACACCATATATTTT
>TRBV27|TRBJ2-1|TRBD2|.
CASSSGIHNEQFF
TGTGCCAGCAGTAGCGGGATTCACAATGAGCAGTTCTTC
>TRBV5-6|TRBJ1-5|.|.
CASSFGGSVPVNQPQHF
TGTGCCAGCAGCTTTGGGGGCTCGGTACCGGTAAATCAGCCCCAGCATTTT
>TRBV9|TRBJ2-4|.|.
CASSRPGSKNIQYF
TGTGCCAGCAGCAGACCAGGGTCCAAAAACATTCAGTACTTC
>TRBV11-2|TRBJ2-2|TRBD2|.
CASSRGGLAGVAGELFF
TGTGCCAGCAGCCGCGGTGGGCTAGCGGGAGTAGCCGGGGAGCTGTTTTTT
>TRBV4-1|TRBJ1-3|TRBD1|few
CASSYRGLDGDTIYF
TGCGCCAGCAGCTATAGGGGGCTCGACGGGGACACCATATATTTT
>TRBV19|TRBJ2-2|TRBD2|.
CASSKGLAGTGELFF
TGTGCCAGTAGTAAAGGACTAGCGGGGACCGGGGAGCTGTTTTTT
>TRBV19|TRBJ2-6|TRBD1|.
CASSIFVLLGQASSGANVLTF
TGTGCCAGTAGTATCTTCGTCCTACTGGGACAGGCATCCTCTGGGGCCAACGTCCTGACTTTC
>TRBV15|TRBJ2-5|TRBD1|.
CATSRNRGPGQETQYF
TGTGCCACCAGCAGAAACAGGGGGCCTGGCCAAGAGACCCAGTACTTC
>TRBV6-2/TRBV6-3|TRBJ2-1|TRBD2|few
CASSYGAGGPLVYNEQFF
TGTGCCAGCAGTTACGGTGCGGGAGGGCCATTGGTCTACAATGAGCAGTTCTTC
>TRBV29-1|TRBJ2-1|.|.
CSVDRLVSYNEQFF
TGCAGCGTTGACAGACTAGTCTCCTACAATGAGCAGTTCTTC
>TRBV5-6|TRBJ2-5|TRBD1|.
CASSLRTGGGETQYF
TGTGCCAGCAGCTTACGGACAGGGGGTGGAGAGACCCAGTACTTC
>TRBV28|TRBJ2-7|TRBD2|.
CASKPSGDYEQYF
TGTGCCAGCAAGCCTAGCGGGGATTACGAGCAGTACTTC
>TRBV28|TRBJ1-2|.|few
CAGGTAYGYTF
TGTGCCGGAGGGACTGCGTATGGCTACACCTTC
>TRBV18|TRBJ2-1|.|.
CASSSGANTYNEQFF
TGTGCCAGCTCGTCAGGGGCGAACACCTACAATGAGCAGTTCTTC
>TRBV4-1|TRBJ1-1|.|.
CASSQEGGEDTEAFF
TGCGCCAGCAGCCAAGAGGGGGGGGAGGACACTGAAGCTTTCTTT
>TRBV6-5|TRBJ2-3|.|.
CASSSWGGGSTDTQYF
TGTGCCAGCAGTTCCTGGGGTGGGGGGAGCACAGATACGCAGTATTTT
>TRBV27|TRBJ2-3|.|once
CASSLSGWQTDTQYF
TGTGCCAGCAGTTTATCGGGCTGGCAGACAGATACGCAGTATTTT
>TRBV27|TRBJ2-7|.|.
CASSFSTAYEQYF
TGTGCCAGCAGTTTTTCCACGGCCTACGAGCAGTACTTC
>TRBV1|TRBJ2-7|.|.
CTSSHSTGMIVYEQYF
TGCACCAGCAGCCACTCTACAGGGATGATTGTCTACGAGCAGTACTTC